These T cell receptor beta chains were read from a single sample in a study of beta chain features in type 1 diabetes. Repertoires were generated with immunoSEQ multiplex PCR, while TCRdb's copy carries only in-frame clones and drops some. The profile shows around 340,000 clones, around 20% of them singletons. Sequencing input: naive CD4+ T cells from blood. The source of these receptors is a woman under 30 in good health. The CDR3 runs from the conserved cysteine through the conserved F or W. A D gene is named only where the DNA matches it firmly. For some rows the clone size is stated as once, few or many, or as a class when expanded; others skip it.

cdr3_nt	cdr3_aa	d_call	v_call	j_call	clone_size
TGCGCCAGCAGCTGGAGGACAGGGGAGGAGACCCAGTACTTC	CASSWRTGEETQYF	TRBD1	TRBV5-1	TRBJ2-5	NA
TGTGCCAGCTCACCTGACAGGGGGGCAAGGAATTCACCCCTCCACTTT	CASSPDRGARNSPLHF	TRBD1	TRBV18	TRBJ1-6	NA
TGTGCCTGGAGTCTGGACAGTATCTCCTACGAGCAGTACTTC	CAWSLDSISYEQYF	NA	TRBV30	TRBJ2-7	NA
TGTGCCACCAGCAGGGGAGGGACGGATGAGCAGTTCTTC	CATSRGGTDEQFF	TRBD2	TRBV15	TRBJ2-1	NA
TGCAGCGTTAGGGTTAGCGGGGGGGCCTACAATGAGCAGTTCTTC	CSVRVSGGAYNEQFF	TRBD2	TRBV29-1	TRBJ2-1	NA
TGTGCCAGCAGCCGCGGGAGGGAGCCCTACAATGAGCAGTTCTTC	CASSRGREPYNEQFF	TRBD2	TRBV7-2	TRBJ2-1	NA
TGTGCCAGCAGTGAGGGACTAGCGTCCTACGAGCAGTACTTC	CASSEGLASYEQYF	TRBD2	TRBV6-6	TRBJ2-7	NA
TGTGCCAGCAGCCGAGCTGGACAGGGGGGTGAAAAACTGTTTTTT	CASSRAGQGGEKLFF	TRBD1	TRBV7-2	TRBJ1-4	NA
TGTGCCATCAGTGCTGACATAGCCTACGAGCAGTACTTC	CAISADIAYEQYF	NA	TRBV10-3	TRBJ2-7	few
TGTGCCAGCAGCTTCGGGACCTTCGGGGGCGAGCAGTACTTC	CASSFGTFGGEQYF	NA	TRBV11-1	TRBJ2-7	few
TGTGCCAGTAGTCGTACCTACAGGGAAGGGGGCTACACCTTC	CASSRTYREGGYTF	NA	TRBV19	TRBJ1-2	few
TGTGCCAGCTCACCATATAGATCCACAGATACGCAGTATTTT	CASSPYRSTDTQYF	NA	TRBV18	TRBJ2-3	NA
TGTGCCAGCAGCTTAACGGGACTAGATAAGAACGAGCAGTACTTC	CASSLTGLDKNEQYF	TRBD2	TRBV7-9	TRBJ2-7	NA
TGTGCCAGCAGCTTAACAAGTCCTGGTACGCAGTATTTT	CASSLTSPGTQYF	NA	TRBV7-9	TRBJ2-3	few
TGTGCCAGTAAAGCGGGAGGTTCCTACAATGAGCAGTTCTTC	CASKAGGSYNEQFF	TRBD2	TRBV7-9	TRBJ2-1	few
TGTGCCAGCAGCTTAGCCGGTATGGGACAGGGGTACACTGAAGCTTTCTTT	CASSLAGMGQGYTEAFF	TRBD1	TRBV7-2	TRBJ1-1	NA
TGTGCCAGCAGTGGTTCGGGACAGGGGTACAATGAGCAGTTCTTC	CASSGSGQGYNEQFF	TRBD1	TRBV2	TRBJ2-1	NA
TGCAGTGCTACGGGGGGGGGTGGCTACACCTTC	CSATGGGGYTF	NA	TRBV20-1	TRBJ1-2	NA
TGTGCCAGCAGTGGTATACAGGGCCGGGGCTCCTACAATGAGCAGTTCTTC	CASSGIQGRGSYNEQFF	NA	TRBV25-1	TRBJ2-1	few
TGTGCCAGCAGTACCCGGACTAGTGCAGATACGCAGTATTTT	CASSTRTSADTQYF	TRBD2	TRBV6-5	TRBJ2-3	NA
TGCGCCAGCAGCCAAGATGTTTCAAGAGGAGGGACCCAGTACTTC	CASSQDVSRGGTQYF	NA	TRBV4-1	TRBJ2-5	NA
TGTGCCAGCAGCATCGGACTAGCGGGAGCGGATGAGCAGTTCTTC	CASSIGLAGADEQFF	TRBD2	TRBV7-2	TRBJ2-1	few
TGTGCCAGCAGCCAAGATTTCCCCGTTAGCAATCAGCCCCAGCATTTT	CASSQDFPVSNQPQHF	NA	TRBV4-2	TRBJ1-5	NA
TGCAGCGCCCGCCCCCAACTAGAGAGGACAGATACGCAGTATTTT	CSARPQLERTDTQYF	NA	TRBV29-1	TRBJ2-3	few
TGTGCCAGCAGCAAAGGGGCAGGGGGTAACGGTAATGGCTACACCTTC	CASSKGAGGNGNGYTF	TRBD1	TRBV7-9	TRBJ1-2	NA
TGTGCCAGCAGTCAGGGCTACGAGCAGTACTTC	CASSQGYEQYF	NA	TRBV27	TRBJ2-7	NA
TGCGCCAGCAGCTTGGGACAGACAGCCAATGAGCAGTTCTTC	CASSLGQTANEQFF	NA	TRBV5-1	TRBJ2-1	NA
TGCGCCAGCAGCACCCTCGGAGGCAGGGGCTATCGCTACACCTTC	CASSTLGGRGYRYTF	NA	TRBV4-1	TRBJ1-2	NA
TGTGCCAGCAGCGAACTTGGAGTCGGGAATGAGCAGTTCTTC	CASSELGVGNEQFF	NA	TRBV2	TRBJ2-1	NA
TGTGCCAGCAGCTCGGGGGGCAGTTATCAGCCCCAGCATTTT	CASSSGGSYQPQHF	NA	TRBV7-2	TRBJ1-5	few
TGTGCCAGCAGCTTAGAACCCCTAGCCGATAGCTCCTACAATGAGCAGTTCTTC	CASSLEPLADSSYNEQFF	NA	TRBV7-9	TRBJ2-1	NA
TGTGCCTGGAGCGAGGGACAGGTCAGCTCCTACGAGCAGTACTTC	CAWSEGQVSSYEQYF	TRBD1	TRBV30	TRBJ2-7	few
TGTGCCATCAGTGGTGGACAGGGCGGTGGCTACACCTTC	CAISGGQGGGYTF	TRBD1	TRBV10-3	TRBJ1-2	few
TGTGCCTGGAGCCAATCGTTGCGGACTGAAGCTTTCTTT	CAWSQSLRTEAFF	NA	TRBV30	TRBJ1-1	NA
TGCAGCGTCGACCCGGGACACATCTATGGCTACACCTTC	CSVDPGHIYGYTF	NA	TRBV29-1	TRBJ1-2	few
TGCGCCAGCAGCCTAGGACAGGGTAAGAACTATGGCTACACCTTC	CASSLGQGKNYGYTF	TRBD1	TRBV4-1	TRBJ1-2	NA
TGCGCCAGCAGCATAGCTCCCACACAAGAGACCCAGTACTTC	CASSIAPTQETQYF	NA	TRBV5-1	TRBJ2-5	NA
TGTGCCAGCAGCTTTGGTGGGGGGGCTTCCTACGAGCAGTACTTC	CASSFGGGASYEQYF	NA	TRBV7-8	TRBJ2-7	few
TGCGCCAGCAGACCTGAGACAGGATCTAACTATGGCTACACCTTC	CASRPETGSNYGYTF	NA	TRBV5-1	TRBJ1-2	NA
TGTGCCTGGAGTCGGGGGGACTATGGCTACACCTTC	CAWSRGDYGYTF	NA	TRBV30	TRBJ1-2	NA
TGTGCCAGCAGCCTTCTAGCGGCCAACTACAATGAGCAGTTCTTC	CASSLLAANYNEQFF	TRBD2	TRBV7-9	TRBJ2-1	NA
TGTGCCTGCAGCAGAGTTAGGGGCAATGAGCAGTTCTTC	CACSRVRGNEQFF	NA	TRBV30	TRBJ2-1	NA
TGTGCCAGCACAAGGACTAGGGACAGGGGAATGAATGAGCAGTTCTTC	CASTRTRDRGMNEQFF	TRBD1	TRBV2	TRBJ2-1	few
TGCGCCAGCAGCTTCACGACGGGAAATGAAAAACTGTTTTTT	CASSFTTGNEKLFF	NA	TRBV5-1	TRBJ1-4	NA
TGTGCCAGCTCAGATAGGGGCTACGAGCAGTACTTC	CASSDRGYEQYF	NA	TRBV25-1	TRBJ2-7	few
TGTGCCAGCCGGCAGGGGGCCACTGAAGCTTTCTTT	CASRQGATEAFF	TRBD1	TRBV27	TRBJ1-1	NA
TGTGCCTGGGGTGTGAGACTAGCAGGAGATACGCAGTATTTT	CAWGVRLAGDTQYF	TRBD2	TRBV30	TRBJ2-3	NA
TGTGCCTGGAGGTACACGGGGGTCGGGACCCAGTACTTC	CAWRYTGVGTQYF	NA	TRBV30	TRBJ2-5	few
TGCGCCAGCAGCTTGCTGAAGGGGAGGACAGATACGCAGTATTTT	CASSLLKGRTDTQYF	NA	TRBV5-1	TRBJ2-3	NA
TGTGCCAGCAGACGCGAGCACGCGTCGGAGTTGAACACTGAAGCTTTCTTT	CASRREHASELNTEAFF	NA	TRBV25-1	TRBJ1-1	few
TGTGCCAGCACCTCGGACAGGGGGCCCTACAATGAGCAGTTCTTC	CASTSDRGPYNEQFF	NA	TRBV21-1	TRBJ2-1	NA